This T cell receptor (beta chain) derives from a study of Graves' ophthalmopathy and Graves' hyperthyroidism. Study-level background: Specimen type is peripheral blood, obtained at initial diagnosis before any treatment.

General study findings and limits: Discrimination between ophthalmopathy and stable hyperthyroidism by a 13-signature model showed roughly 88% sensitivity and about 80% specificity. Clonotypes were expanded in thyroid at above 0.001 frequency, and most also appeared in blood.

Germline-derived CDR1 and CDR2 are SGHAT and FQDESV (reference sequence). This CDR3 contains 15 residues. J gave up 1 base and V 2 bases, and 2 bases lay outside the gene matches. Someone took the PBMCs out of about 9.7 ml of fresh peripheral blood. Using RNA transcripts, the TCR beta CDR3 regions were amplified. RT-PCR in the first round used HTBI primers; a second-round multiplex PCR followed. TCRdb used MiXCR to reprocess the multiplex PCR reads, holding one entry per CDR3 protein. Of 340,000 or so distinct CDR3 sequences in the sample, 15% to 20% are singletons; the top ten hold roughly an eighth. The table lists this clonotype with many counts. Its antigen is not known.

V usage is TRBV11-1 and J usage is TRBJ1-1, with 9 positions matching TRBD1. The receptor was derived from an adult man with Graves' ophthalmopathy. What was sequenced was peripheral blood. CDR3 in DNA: TGTGCCAGCAGCTTACACAGGGGGCGGAACACTGAAGCTTTCTTT. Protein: CASSLHRGRNTEAFF.